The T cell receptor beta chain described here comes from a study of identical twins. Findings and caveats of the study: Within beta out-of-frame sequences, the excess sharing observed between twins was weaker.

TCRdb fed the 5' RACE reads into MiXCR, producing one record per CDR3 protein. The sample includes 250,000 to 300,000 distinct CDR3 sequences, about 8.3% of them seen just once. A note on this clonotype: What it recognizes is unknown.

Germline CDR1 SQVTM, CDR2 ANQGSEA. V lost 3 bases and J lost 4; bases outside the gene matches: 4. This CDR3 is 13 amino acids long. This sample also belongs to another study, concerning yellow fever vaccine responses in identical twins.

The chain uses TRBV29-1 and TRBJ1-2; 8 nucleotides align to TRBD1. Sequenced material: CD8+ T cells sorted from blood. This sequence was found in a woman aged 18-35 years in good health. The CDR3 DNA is TGCAGCGTTGAGGACAGGGACTTCTATGGCTACACCTTC. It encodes CSVEDRDFYGYTF.